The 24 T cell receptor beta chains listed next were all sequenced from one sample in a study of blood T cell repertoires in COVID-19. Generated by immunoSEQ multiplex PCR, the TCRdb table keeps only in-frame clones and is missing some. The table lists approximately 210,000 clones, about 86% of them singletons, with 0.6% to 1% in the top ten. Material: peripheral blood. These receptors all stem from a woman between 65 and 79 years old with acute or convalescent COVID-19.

CDR3 DNA sequence: TGTGCCAGCAGGAAGACAGGGAAAAACATTCAGTACTTC. Translating gives CASRKTGKNIQYF. The chain uses TRBV6-5 and TRBJ2-4, with 7 bases that match TRBD1. The junction had 3 bases not matched to a gene; V was cut back by 6 bases and J by 4 bases. This CDR3 region has 13 residues. Germline assignment: CDR1 MNHEY and CDR2 SVGAGI.

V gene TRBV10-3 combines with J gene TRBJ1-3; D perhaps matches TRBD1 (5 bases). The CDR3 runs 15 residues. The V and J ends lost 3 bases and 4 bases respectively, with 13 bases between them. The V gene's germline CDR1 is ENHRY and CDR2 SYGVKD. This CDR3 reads CAISDQNKGGNTIYF. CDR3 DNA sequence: TGTGCCATCAGTGACCAGAACAAGGGGGGAAACACCATATATTTT.

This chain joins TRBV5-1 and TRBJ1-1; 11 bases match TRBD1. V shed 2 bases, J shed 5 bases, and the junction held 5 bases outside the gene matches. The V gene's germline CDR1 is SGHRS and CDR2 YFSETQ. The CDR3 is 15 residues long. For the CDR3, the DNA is TGCGCCAGCAGCTTTCCGGGACAGGGGGGAACTGAAGCTTTCTTT. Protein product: CASSFPGQGGTEAFF. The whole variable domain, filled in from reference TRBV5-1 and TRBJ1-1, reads KAGVTQTPRYLIKTRGQQVTLSCSPISGHRSVSWYQQTPGQGLQFLFEYFSETQRNKGNFPGRFSGRQFSNSRSEMNVSTLELGDSALYLCASSFPGQGGTEAFFGQGTRLTVV.

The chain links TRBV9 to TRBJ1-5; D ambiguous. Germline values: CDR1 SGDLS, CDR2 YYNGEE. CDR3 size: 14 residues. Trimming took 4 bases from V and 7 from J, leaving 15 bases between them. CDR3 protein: CASSLGHGRQPQHF. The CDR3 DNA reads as TGTGCCAGCAGCCTAGGGCACGGGAGGCAGCCCCAGCATTTT.

The CDR3 loop reads CASTPSGGAKNIQYF. CDR3 DNA: TGTGCCAGCACCCCGAGCGGGGGGGCGAAAAACATTCAGTACTTC. The chain combines TRBV11-2 with TRBJ2-4; TRBD2 matches 10 bases. After removal of 7 bases from V and 4 bases from J, the junction contained 7 bases not matched to a gene. This CDR3 has 15 residues. Germline CDR1 SGHAT, CDR2 FQNNGV.

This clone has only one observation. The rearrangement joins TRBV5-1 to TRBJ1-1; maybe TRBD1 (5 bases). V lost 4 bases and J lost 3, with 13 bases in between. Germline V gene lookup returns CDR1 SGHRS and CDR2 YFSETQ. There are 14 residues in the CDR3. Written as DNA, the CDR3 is TGCGCCAGCAGCGTGTACAGGAGTCACACTGAAGCTTTCTTT. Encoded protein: CASSVYRSHTEAFF.

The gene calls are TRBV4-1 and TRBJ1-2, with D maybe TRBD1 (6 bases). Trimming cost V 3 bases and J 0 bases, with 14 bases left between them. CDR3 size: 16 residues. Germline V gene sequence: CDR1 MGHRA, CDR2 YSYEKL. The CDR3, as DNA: TGCGCCAGCAGCCAGTCCTCCACAGGGTCTAACTATGGCTACACCTTC. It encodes CASSQSSTGSNYGYTF.

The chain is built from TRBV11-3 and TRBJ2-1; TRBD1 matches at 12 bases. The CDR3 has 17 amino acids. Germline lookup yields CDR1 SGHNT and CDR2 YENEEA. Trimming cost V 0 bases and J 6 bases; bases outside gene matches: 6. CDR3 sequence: CASSLDLGTGGFNEQFF. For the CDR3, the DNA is TGTGCCAGCAGCTTAGATCTCGGGACAGGGGGCTTCAATGAGCAGTTCTTC.

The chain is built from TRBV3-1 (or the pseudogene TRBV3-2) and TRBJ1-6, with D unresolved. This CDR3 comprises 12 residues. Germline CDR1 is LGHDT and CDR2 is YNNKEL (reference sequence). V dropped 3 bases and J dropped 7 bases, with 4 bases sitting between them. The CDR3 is CASSHLNSPLHF. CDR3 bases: TGTGCCAGCAGCCACCTCAATTCACCCCTCCACTTT.

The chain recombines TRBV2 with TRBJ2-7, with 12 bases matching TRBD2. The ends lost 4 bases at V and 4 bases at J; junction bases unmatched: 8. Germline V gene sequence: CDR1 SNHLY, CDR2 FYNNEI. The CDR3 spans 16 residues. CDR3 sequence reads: CASSGGLAGNVYEQYF. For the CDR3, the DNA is TGTGCCAGCAGTGGAGGACTAGCGGGAAACGTATACGAGCAGTACTTC.

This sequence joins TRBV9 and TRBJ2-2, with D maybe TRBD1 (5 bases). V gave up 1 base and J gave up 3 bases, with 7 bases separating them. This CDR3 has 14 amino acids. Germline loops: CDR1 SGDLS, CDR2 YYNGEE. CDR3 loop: CASSVSRDTGELFF. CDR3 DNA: TGTGCCAGCAGCGTATCCAGGGACACCGGGGAGCTGTTTTTT.

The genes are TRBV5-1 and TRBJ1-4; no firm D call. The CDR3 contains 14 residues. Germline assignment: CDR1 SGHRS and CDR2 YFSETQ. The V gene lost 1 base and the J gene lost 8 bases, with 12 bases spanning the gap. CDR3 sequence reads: CASSLNPPEEKLFF. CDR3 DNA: TGCGCCAGCAGCTTGAACCCACCTGAGGAAAAACTGTTTTTT.

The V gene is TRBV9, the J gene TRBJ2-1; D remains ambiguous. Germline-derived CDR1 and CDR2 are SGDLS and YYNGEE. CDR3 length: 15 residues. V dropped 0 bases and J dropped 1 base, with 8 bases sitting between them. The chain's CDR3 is CASSVGLLSYNEQFF. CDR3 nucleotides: TGTGCCAGCAGCGTAGGTCTACTTTCCTACAATGAGCAGTTCTTC.

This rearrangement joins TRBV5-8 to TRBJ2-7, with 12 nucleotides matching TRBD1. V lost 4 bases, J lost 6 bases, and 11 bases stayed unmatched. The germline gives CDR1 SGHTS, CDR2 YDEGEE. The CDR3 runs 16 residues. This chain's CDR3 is CASSAGTGGVKIEQYF. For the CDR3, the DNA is TGTGCCAGCAGCGCCGGGACAGGGGGCGTTAAGATCGAGCAGTACTTC.

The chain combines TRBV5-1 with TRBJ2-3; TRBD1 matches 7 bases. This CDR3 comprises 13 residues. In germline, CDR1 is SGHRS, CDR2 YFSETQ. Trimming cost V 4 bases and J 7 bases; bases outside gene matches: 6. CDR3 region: CASSLTGANTQYF. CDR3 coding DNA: TGCGCCAGCAGCCTTACAGGGGCAAATACGCAGTATTTT.

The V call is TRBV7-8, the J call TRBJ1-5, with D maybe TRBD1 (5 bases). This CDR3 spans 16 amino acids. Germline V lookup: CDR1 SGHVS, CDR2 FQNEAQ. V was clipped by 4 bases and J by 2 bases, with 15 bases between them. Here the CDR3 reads CASSSLDTSGNQPQHF. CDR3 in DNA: TGTGCCAGCAGCTCCTTGGACACGTCTGGCAATCAGCCCCAGCATTTT. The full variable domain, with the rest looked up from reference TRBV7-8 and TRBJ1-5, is GAGVSQSPRYKVAKRGQDVALRCDPISGHVSLFWYQQALGQGPEFLTYFQNEAQLDKSGLPSDRFFAERPEGSVSTLKIQRTQQEDSAVYLCASSSLDTSGNQPQHFGDGTRLSIL.

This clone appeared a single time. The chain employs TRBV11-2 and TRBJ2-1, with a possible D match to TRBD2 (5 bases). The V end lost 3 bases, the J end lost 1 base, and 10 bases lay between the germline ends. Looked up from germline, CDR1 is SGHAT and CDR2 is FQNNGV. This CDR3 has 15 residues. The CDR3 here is CASSLERGSYNEQFF. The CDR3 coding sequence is TGTGCCAGCAGCTTGGAGAGAGGGTCCTACAATGAGCAGTTCTTC.

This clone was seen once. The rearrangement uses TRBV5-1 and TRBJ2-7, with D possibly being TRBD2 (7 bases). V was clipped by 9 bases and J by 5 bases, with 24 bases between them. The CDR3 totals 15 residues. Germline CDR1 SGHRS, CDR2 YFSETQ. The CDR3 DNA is TGCGCCACCAGGACAGCTCCGTTAGCGGGTCACGAGCAGTACTTC. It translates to CATRTAPLAGHEQYF.

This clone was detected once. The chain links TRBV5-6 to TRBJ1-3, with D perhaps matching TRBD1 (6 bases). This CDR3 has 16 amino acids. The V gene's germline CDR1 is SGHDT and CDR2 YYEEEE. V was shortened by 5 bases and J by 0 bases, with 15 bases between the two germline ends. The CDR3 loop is CASSWGQGSSGNTIYF. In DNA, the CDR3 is TGTGCCAGCAGTTGGGGGCAGGGGAGCTCTGGAAACACCATATATTTT.

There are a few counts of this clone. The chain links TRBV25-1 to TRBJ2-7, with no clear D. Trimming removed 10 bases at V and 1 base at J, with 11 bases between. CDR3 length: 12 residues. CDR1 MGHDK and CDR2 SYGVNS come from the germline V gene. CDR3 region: CANLTRSYEQYF. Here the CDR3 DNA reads TGTGCCAACCTGACACGATCCTACGAGCAGTACTTC.

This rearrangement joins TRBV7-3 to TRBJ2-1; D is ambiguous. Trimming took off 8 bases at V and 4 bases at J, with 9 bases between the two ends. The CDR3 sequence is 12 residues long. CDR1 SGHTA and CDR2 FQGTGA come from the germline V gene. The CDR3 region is CASGQAYNEQFF. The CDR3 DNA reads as TGTGCCAGCGGGCAGGCGTACAATGAGCAGTTCTTC.

The chain's CDR3 is CASSPPAGGASEQYF. The DNA for the CDR3 is TGTGCCAGCTCACCGCCTGCGGGAGGGGCGTCCGAGCAGTACTTC. The chain combines TRBV18 with TRBJ2-7, with 9 nucleotides matching TRBD2. The CDR3 has 15 residues. Per germline, CDR1 KGHSH and CDR2 LQKENI. V shed 3 bases, J shed 6 bases, and the junction held 9 bases outside the gene matches.

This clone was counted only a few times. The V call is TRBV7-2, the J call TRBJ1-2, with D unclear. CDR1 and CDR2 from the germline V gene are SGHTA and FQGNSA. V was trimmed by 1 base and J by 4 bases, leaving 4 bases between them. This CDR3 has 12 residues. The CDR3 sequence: CASSLDSYGYTF. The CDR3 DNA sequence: TGTGCCAGCAGCTTAGACAGCTATGGCTACACCTTC.

The CDR3 DNA is TGTGCCAGCAGCTCCCTCGGGGGGAATTCACCCCTCCACTTT. Protein sequence: CASSSLGGNSPLHF. This chain uses TRBV7-2 with TRBJ1-6; possibly TRBD1 for D (5 bases). Trimming stripped 4 bases from V and 7 bases from J, with 11 bases between. CDR1 SGHTA and CDR2 FQGNSA come from the germline V gene. CDR3 size: 14 residues.